This note documents a single TCR beta chain sequence. The antigen is not known. The germline V and J ends were trimmed by 3 bases and 2 bases, with 7 bases remaining between them. Germline V gene data show CDR1 as LNHDA and CDR2 as SQIVND (reference sequence). CDR3 size: 13 residues. Primers: 60 Vbeta forward and 13 Jbeta reverse. Profiled with immunoSEQ multiplex PCR; TCRdb holds only in-frame clones, not every one. The sample comprises about 160,000 clones, 70% of which are singletons, and about 4.3% rests with the top ten. This sample is drawn from a study of cytomegalovirus exposure and HLA in healthy donors. Broader study findings: A later analysis reportedly found that, within productive TCRs, an Asian-associated ancestry cluster had fewer N-insertions than the mean observed across the roughly 700 donors. According to a later analysis, most TCR beta chains associated with CMV appeared HLA-restricted.

The specimen sequenced was PBMCs. V gene TRBV19 combines with J gene TRBJ1-2, with no clear D. The sequence was collected from a man between 18 and 35 years old in good health and CMV-seropositive. The CDR3 spells CASSIEENYGYTF. The CDR3 DNA reads TGTGCCAGTAGTATTGAGGAAAACTATGGCTACACCTTC.